This T cell receptor (beta chain) derives from a study of T cell responses to AZD1222 COVID-19 vaccine (dated by TCRdb to the early 2020s). Broadly, across the study: AZD1222 recipients whose second dose came at about 4 weeks and those whose second dose came at about 12 weeks were combined into one group, since spike-specific TCR depth and breadth did not differ between the two schedules. TCR sequencing covered approximately 230 trial participants: 207 given two doses of AZD1222 and 26 given two doses of MenACWY control vaccine. Trial participants were enrolled by age into 18-55, 56-69 and 70-plus year subgroups, with around 140, 26 and 57 TCR-sequenced participants respectively.

The CDR3 regions of human TCRbeta chains were analyzed by immunosequencing. The study's processing was this. Repertoire TCRs were matched against a reference library of SARS-CoV-2-specific TCRs generated with the MIRA antigen-specificity platform. Breadth meant the fraction of unique TCRs that were SARS-CoV-2-associated, whereas depth meant the fraction of total T cells that were SARS-CoV-2-associated. Using the MIRA data, each spike-specific TCR was mapped to the spike region that the TCR reacts to and placed in a CD4 or CD8 class. Log10-transformed breadth and depth values were compared by one-way ANOVA with Sidak's multiple comparisons tests. TCRdb limited this immuneACCESS table to in-frame rearrangements with V and J called. A share of clones is missing; checked studies link under half to unresolved V genes, and the rest is unexplained. V and J calls and clone size are copied from that table; D and trimming were computed from the DNA. In this sample the table shows approximately 120,000 clones, about 85% of which occur a single time. Under 4.5% of the sample goes to the ten largest clones.

Interpreted using the paper, the time point label stands for: baseline before first vaccination. Vaccinee samples were obtained from the UK trials COV001 and COV002, which included a single-blind randomized controlled phase 2/3 trial of AZD1222 (ChAdOx1 nCoV-19) in healthy adults. For TCRbeta chain sequencing, PBMC samples were collected from trial participants at day 0 and at day 28 after the second dose. The paper as a whole reports these results and caveats: In the small 56-69-year group, the increase in depth fell short of significance, most likely because of low power. Only five to seven AZD1222 recipients were SARS-CoV-2 seropositive at baseline, limiting conclusions about previously exposed vaccinees. Participants were mostly white British, with more females than males. The authors suggested clonal diversity may have been underestimated. No day 14 peak-response samples were available, so repertoires were characterized only after the peak T cell response. The vaccine-associated CD4 TCRs covered the entire spike protein, and the dominant responses fell in regions 160-218 and 743-854. After two AZD1222 doses, both the breadth and the depth of spike-specific TCRs were significantly higher than at day 0 and than in MenACWY recipients. Epitopes outside the regions mutated in the B.1.351 and B.1.1.7 variants were reportedly recognized by nearly half of the unique spike-specific TCRs.

This clone was found a few times. The antigen it binds to is not known. No much larger clonotype is one base removed from it; base qualities were not supplied. Looking up the germline V gene yields CDR1 SGHRS and CDR2 YFSETQ. Including the terminal cysteine and phenylalanine, the CDR3 comprises 13 residues. Left in the record is the CDR3 DNA by itself, 39 bases read in frame from the first base. V and J are truncated by 3 bases and 3 bases respectively, leaving an intervening sequence of 10 bases. This specimen was peripheral blood, taken on day 0 of AZD1222 vaccination. This sequence uses TRBV5-1 and TRBJ2-7; tentative D gene TRBD1, with 6 bases matching. This TCR was recovered from an adult in good health. The DNA sequence follows: TGCGCCAGCAGCTCAGGACAGAACTACGAGCAGTACTTC. Its coded protein is CASSSGQNYEQYF. Here the CDR3 is joined to the reference TRBV5-1 and TRBJ2-7 genes, and the full variable domain is: KAGVTQTPRYLIKTRGQQVTLSCSPISGHRSVSWYQQTPGQGLQFLFEYFSETQRNKGNFPGRFSGRQFSNSRSEMNVSTLELGDSALYLCASSSGQNYEQYFGPGTRLTVT.